The 9 T cell receptor beta chains below all came from one sample that was sequenced in a study of shared clonotypes between healthy human individuals (dated by TCRdb to between 2020 and 2021). Libraries were constructed by the immunoSEQ multiplex PCR assay. What TCRdb holds here is the immuneACCESS table cut down to in-frame rearrangements. Part of the clones is not present; checked against another copy, under half of the missing clones reflect an unresolved V gene, and the others are unexplained. The sample data list roughly 2.4 million clones, and 90% to 97% of these were observed just once. Roughly 0.13% of the sample belongs to the ten largest clones. The material sequenced was naive CD4+ T cells sorted from blood. The sample's cell subset or site, from its label and the paper: CD45RA+ positively selected. These receptors were collected from a man younger than 35 in good health.

The chain joins TRBV18 to TRBJ2-1; 7 nucleotides line up with TRBD1. The CDR3 loop spans 15 amino acids. The V gene's germline CDR1 is KGHSH and CDR2 LQKENI. Trimming at V came to 6 bases and at J to 12 bases, leaving 17 bases not matched to a gene. Here the CDR3 DNA reads TGTGCCAGCTCGGCCCCGGACAGGCCCAGGGTGGTGCAGTTCTTC. It specifies CASSAPDRPRVVQFF.

The rearrangement links TRBV11-2 to TRBJ1-1; D call uncertain. V was pared by 2 bases and J by 6 bases, with 16 bases between. Germline V gene sequence: CDR1 SGHAT, CDR2 FQNNGV. The CDR3 has 15 residues. CDR3 sequence: CASSLRGQVGAEAFF. In DNA, the CDR3 is TGTGCCAGCAGCTTAAGAGGCCAGGTTGGCGCTGAAGCTTTCTTT.

The rearrangement links TRBV2 to TRBJ2-7; 7 bases match TRBD1. J was trimmed by 6 bases and V by 8 bases; bases with no gene match: 10. In germline, CDR1 is SNHLY, CDR2 FYNNEI. This CDR3 has 13 residues. The CDR3 coding sequence is TGTGCCAGCGGAAGGGACAGCCAGCTCGAGCAGTACTTC. Amino acids: CASGRDSQLEQYF.

The rearrangement uses TRBV6-5 and TRBJ1-4; possible D gene TRBD1, 5 bases. The germline V gene has CDR1 MNHEY and CDR2 SVGAGI. The V gene lost 7 bases and the J gene lost 5 bases, with 14 bases spanning the gap. The CDR3 has 14 amino acids. The CDR3 coding sequence is TGTGCCAGCACCCACGGGGGACCAAATGAAAAACTGTTTTTT. It codes for CASTHGGPNEKLFF.

The genes are TRBV5-1 and TRBJ1-1, with 7 bases lining up with TRBD1. Germline V gene data show CDR1 as SGHRS and CDR2 as YFSETQ. J was trimmed by 6 bases and V by 2 bases; bases with no gene match: 7. This CDR3 region has 14 residues. The CDR3 reads CASSLTQGESEAFF. The DNA for the CDR3 is TGCGCCAGCAGCTTAACCCAGGGGGAATCTGAAGCTTTCTTT.

The V call is TRBV10-3, the J call TRBJ2-7; D is perhaps TRBD1 (5 bases). Germline CDR1 and CDR2: ENHRY and SYGVKD. There are 13 residues in the CDR3. Trimming left V 7 bases short and J 0 bases short, with 10 bases between. In nucleotides, the CDR3 is TGTGCCATCAAGGGGATTGGCTCCTACGAGCAGTACTTC. This gives the protein CAIKGIGSYEQYF.

The rearrangement joins TRBV28 to TRBJ1-4; D not resolved. The germline V gene encodes CDR1 MDHEN and CDR2 SYDVKM. CDR3 size: 13 residues. V was pared by 2 bases and J by 3 bases, with 4 bases between. The CDR3, as DNA: TGTGCCAGCAGTTTAGTACCTAATGAAAAACTGTTTTTT. This gives the protein CASSLVPNEKLFF.

The chain carries TRBV4-3 and TRBJ1-5; D gene uncertain. Germline lookup yields CDR1 LGHNA and CDR2 YSLEER. Trimming took 0 bases from V and 5 from J, leaving 14 bases between them. The CDR3 runs to 16 residues. DNA for the CDR3: TGCGCCAGCAGCCAAGATGCGACCCTTCGGGATCAGCCCCAGCATTTT. It yields the protein CASSQDATLRDQPQHF.

Details on this clone: Other DNA sequences from this sample encode an identical CDR3 as well. V and J are TRBV5-4 and TRBJ2-3, with 7 nucleotides matching TRBD2. The CDR3 covers 15 residues. Trimming took 0 bases from V and 0 from J; bases not matched to a gene: 1. CDR1 and CDR2 (germline): SGHNT, YYREEE (reference sequence). This CDR3 reads CASSLGGSSTDTQYF. In DNA form, the CDR3 reads TGTGCCAGCAGCTTGGGCGGGAGCAGCACAGATACGCAGTATTTT.